This T cell receptor beta chain emerged from a study of patients and donors after allogeneic stem cell transplantation. Germline-derived CDR1 and CDR2 are SGHRS and YFSETQ. The CDR3 runs to 14 residues. Trimming removed 3 bases from V and 2 bases from J; junction bases left unmatched: 5. TCRdb reanalysed the RT-PCR reads using MiXCR and keeps one entry per CDR3 protein. Among under 200,000 distinct CDR3 sequences listed, about 30% were seen once. The receptor's source is a human donor who was either an allogeneic HSCT recipient or a stem cell or donor lymphocyte infusion donor (not recorded which). It is not recorded whose cells these are; they may come from a transplant donor. Material for sequencing was blood, either unsorted or a sorted T cell fraction (not recorded which). This chain links TRBV5-1 with TRBJ2-7; 7 positions agree with TRBD1. The CDR3 sequence: CASSWTGTAYEQYF. The CDR3 DNA sequence: TGCGCCAGCAGCTGGACCGGGACAGCCTACGAGCAGTACTTC.